The text below deals with one T cell receptor (beta chain). Its cognate antigen has yet to be identified. The sample holds no much larger clone one base away, and base qualities are not on file. Library method: the immunoSEQ multiplex PCR assay. Entries here come from immuneACCESS through TCRdb and include only in-frame sequences with V and J called. Some clones fail to appear in such tables; in the studies checked, an unresolved V gene covers under half of the shortfall, and the cause of the remainder is unknown. For this sample the table gives approximately 97,000 clones, of which roughly nine tenths were detected only once. The ten most abundant clones make up just over 0.75% of the sample. V is trimmed back by 4 bases and J by 8 bases, and the junction contains 11 bases that no gene match accounts for. From the germline V gene, CDR1 is SNHLY and CDR2 is FYNNEI. From the cysteine up to the phenylalanine, the CDR3 has a length of 15 residues. Of the read, only the CDR3 DNA is kept; its 45 bases are in frame from base 1.

This entry is derived from a study of T cell changes during pregnancy in multiple sclerosis (dated by TCRdb to about 2019). In terms of the full investigation: The study looked at changes in the T cell repertoire across pregnancy in women with multiple sclerosis.

This material consisted of peripheral blood, taken in the second trimester of pregnancy. This clonotype was obtained from a female donor in good health, enrolled as a control in a pregnancy study. The chain links TRBV2 with TRBJ1-2, and 9 junctional nucleotides match TRBD1. The CDR3: CASSVTGGPVVGYTF. DNA sequence: TGTGCCAGCAGTGTCACAGGGGGCCCAGTTGTGGGCTACACCTTC.